This TCR beta chain was profiled in a study of blood T cell repertoires in COVID-19. CDR3 length: 14 residues. Trimming cost V 9 bases and J 6 bases, with 19 bases left between them. Germline V gene data show CDR1 as LNHDA and CDR2 as SQIVND (reference sequence). Sequencing was performed with immunoSEQ multiplex PCR; in TCRdb, only in-frame clones are kept and a portion is missing. The sample consists of approximately 18,000 clones, approximately 90% of them appearing once. Material: peripheral blood. The gene calls are TRBV19 and TRBJ2-3; D is possibly TRBD2 (6 bases). The receptor comes from a human donor with active COVID-19. The donor label of this sample is uncertain. The chain's CDR3 is CASKGRTSGDTQYF. Written as DNA, the CDR3 is TGTGCCAGCAAAGGACGGACGAGCGGGGATACGCAGTATTTT.